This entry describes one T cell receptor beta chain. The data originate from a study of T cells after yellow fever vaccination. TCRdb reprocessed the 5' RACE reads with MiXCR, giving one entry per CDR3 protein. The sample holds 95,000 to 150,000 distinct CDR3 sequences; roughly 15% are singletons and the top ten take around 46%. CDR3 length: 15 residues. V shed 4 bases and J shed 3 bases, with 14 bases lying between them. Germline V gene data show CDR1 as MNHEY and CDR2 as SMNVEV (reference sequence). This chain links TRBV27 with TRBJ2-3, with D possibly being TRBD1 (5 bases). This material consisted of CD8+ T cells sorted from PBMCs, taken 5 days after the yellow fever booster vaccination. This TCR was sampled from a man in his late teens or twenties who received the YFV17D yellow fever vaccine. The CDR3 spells CASSSIQGRTDTQYF. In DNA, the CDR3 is TGTGCCAGCAGTTCGATTCAGGGAAGGACAGATACGCAGTATTTT.